This T cell receptor beta chain appears in the sequencing data of a study of blood T cells in healthy people across ages. This clonotype showed up just a few times. Trimming removed 3 bases from V and 3 bases from J; junction bases left unmatched: 1. CDR3 length: 13 residues. Germline loops: CDR1 SEHNR, CDR2 FQNEAQ (reference sequence). A J-beta primer mix and a sample-barcoded 5' primer were used in a second PCR of about 7 to 12 cycles. TCRdb ran MiXCR on the 5' RACE reads and lists one entry per CDR3 protein. This sample has about a million distinct CDR3 sequences; 35% to 40% occur once, and the top ten carry less than 15%.

The chain carries TRBV7-9 and TRBJ1-1; 7 positions agree with TRBD1. Sequences were obtained from blood. The TCR originated in a man aged 18 to 29 in good health. The CDR3, as DNA: TGTGCCAGCAGCTTTGGGACAGACACTGAAGCTTTCTTT. Translating it yields CASSFGTDTEAFF.